This TCR beta chain was sequenced during a study of blood T cells in healthy people across ages. Germline lookup yields CDR1 MNHEY and CDR2 SVGAGI. V lost 2 bases to trimming and J lost 0 bases, with 14 bases between them. The CDR3 loop spans 16 amino acids. PCR was performed a second time for roughly 7 to 12 cycles using a sample-barcoded 5' primer and a J-beta primer mix. One entry per CDR3 protein, called by TCRdb with MiXCR from the 5' RACE reads. This sample carries about a million distinct CDR3 sequences, 40% to 60% of them seen once, and the ten largest clones take around 15%. Sample: blood. This sequence joins TRBV6-5 and TRBJ2-7; the D is unclear. The sequence derives from a man aged 30 to 39 in good health. The CDR3 region has the DNA TGTGCCAGCAGTTACCAGCCGGGCCCCATCTCCTACGAGCAGTACTTC. It yields the protein CASSYQPGPISYEQYF.